This TCR beta chain comes out of a study of cytomegalovirus exposure and HLA in healthy donors. Study-level results: In a later analysis, the majority of CMV-associated beta chains seemingly showed HLA restriction. Reports state that TCR beta sequences accurately predicted most subjects' HLA-A and HLA-B alleles.

Details on this clone: Its specificity is not known.

PCR involved 60 Vbeta and 13 Jbeta primers. Assay used: immunoSEQ multiplex PCR; TCRdb lists only in-frame clones, some missing. Of approximately 220,000 clones listed, over 75% were seen once; the top ten hold around 0.2%. This CDR3 is built from 13 residues. Germline V gene sequence: CDR1 MNHEY, CDR2 SMNVEV (reference sequence). V lost 4 bases and J 5 bases, leaving 8 bases between the germline ends. The genes are TRBV27 and TRBJ2-2, with D perhaps TRBD1 (6 bases). Source material: PBMCs. The clonotype was recovered from a girl aged 2 to 9 in good health and CMV-seronegative. As DNA, the CDR3 is TGTGCCAGCAGTTATACAGGGACCGGGGAGCTGTTTTTT. Its translation is CASSYTGTGELFF.